These 26 T cell receptor beta chains share one sample of origin, sequenced in a study of T cells in Graves' hyperthyroidism and ophthalmopathy. The source material, RNA transcripts, was used to amplify TCR beta CDR3 regions. In the first-round RT-PCR of the TCR CDR3, the HTBI primer set was used. TCRdb re-analysed the multiplex PCR reads in MiXCR, keeping a single row per CDR3 protein. The sample has about 130,000 distinct CDR3 sequences, around 20% seen once; the top ten hold around 69%. Sample: blood. The source of these receptors is a woman aged 45-65 years with Graves' hyperthyroidism that later progressed to Graves' ophthalmopathy.

The J gene is TRBJ1-3, the V gene TRBV5-6; 8 bases agree with TRBD1. CDR3 length equals 14 residues. Germline lookup yields CDR1 SGHDT and CDR2 YYEEEE. The V gene end was trimmed by 2 bases and the J gene end by 3 bases; junction bases not matched to a gene: 1. CDR3 sequence: CASSFGTGGNTIYF. The CDR3 DNA reads TGTGCCAGCAGCTTCGGGACAGGTGGAAACACCATATATTTT.

Many counts were recorded for this clonotype. The J gene is TRBJ2-3, the V gene TRBV6-2 or TRBV6-3; D uncertain. The V gene lost 4 bases and the J gene lost 6 bases, with 5 bases spanning the gap. Germline lookup yields CDR1 MNHEY and CDR2 SVGEGT. This CDR3 is built from 11 residues. The chain's CDR3 is CASSSYDTQYF. The DNA of the CDR3 is TGTGCCAGCAGTTCGTACGATACGCAGTATTTT.

This clonotype was seen ten or more times. The gene calls are TRBV19 and TRBJ1-2; 7 bases align to TRBD1. Germline V gene lookup returns CDR1 LNHDA and CDR2 SQIVND (reference sequence). V was pared by 7 bases and J by 8 bases, with 19 bases of the junction left unmatched. This CDR3 comprises 16 residues. As DNA, the CDR3 is TGTGCCAGTACCCCCGGGACAGCTCGTTCTTTTCAAGGCTACACCTTC. The encoded protein is CASTPGTARSFQGYTF.

This clonotype was recorded many times. The rearrangement joins TRBV2 to TRBJ2-7; maybe TRBD2 (6 bases). Trimming took off 9 bases at V and 3 bases at J, with 15 bases between the two ends. CDR3 length: 13 residues. Germline values: CDR1 SNHLY, CDR2 FYNNEI. As DNA, the CDR3 is TGTGCCAGTCGGGAGCACGGGCGCTACGAGCAGTACTTC. Its translation is CASREHGRYEQYF.

CDR3 residues: CASTPNGMSRGKLFF. The CDR3 nucleotides read TGTGCCAGCACTCCGAACGGGATGTCTCGAGGGAAACTGTTTTTT. This sequence joins TRBV6-1 and TRBJ1-4; unclear D gene. There are 15 residues in the CDR3. CDR1 is MNHNS and CDR2 is SASEGT in the germline V gene. With 7 bases removed from V and 11 bases from J, the gap between germline ends came to 23 bases.

This clonotype came up a few times. The rearrangement uses TRBV6-1 and TRBJ2-3; 10 bases line up with TRBD2. Per germline, CDR1 MNHNS and CDR2 SASEGT. The junction had 9 bases not matched to a gene; V was cut back by 11 bases and J by 1 base. The length of the CDR3 is 15 residues. The CDR3 reads CAASAGTSGTDTQYF. The CDR3 DNA reads as TGTGCCGCTAGTGCCGGGACTAGCGGCACAGATACGCAGTATTTT.

There are many counts of this clonotype. This sequence joins TRBV3-1 and TRBJ1-2; no definite D call. This CDR3 comprises 12 residues. Germline CDR1 is LGHDT and CDR2 is YNNKEL (reference sequence). Trimming stripped 4 bases from V and 6 bases from J, with 9 bases between. CDR3 in amino acids: CASSRRTDGYTF. For the CDR3, the DNA is TGTGCCAGCAGCCGCCGCACTGATGGCTACACCTTC.

This clonotype was seen ten or more times. The chain has TRBV5-6 and TRBJ1-1; 9 positions agree with TRBD1. Germline CDR1 is SGHDT and CDR2 is YYEEEE. V shed 5 bases, J shed 5 bases, and the junction held 16 bases outside the gene matches. CDR3 size: 17 residues. CDR3 in DNA: TGTGCCAGCAGAAGACGAGGCCTGACAGGGGGTGGGACTGAAGCTTTCTTT. Residues: CASRRRGLTGGGTEAFF.

This clonotype was found a few times. The gene calls are TRBV10-3 and TRBJ2-7; D is undetermined. V was shortened by 3 bases and J by 2 bases, with 11 bases between the two germline ends. Germline assignment: CDR1 ENHRY and CDR2 SYGVKD. The CDR3 is 14 residues long. CDR3 region: CAISDRRDTYEQYF. The CDR3, as DNA: TGTGCCATCAGTGACAGGCGAGACACCTACGAGCAGTACTTC.

This clonotype was recorded a few times. The chain has TRBV5-1 and TRBJ2-2; no clear D gene. The ends were cut back, 0 bases at V and 6 bases at J, with 6 bases in the middle. CDR1 is SGHRS, CDR2 YFSETQ, per germline. The CDR3 consists of 13 residues. The DNA for the CDR3 is TGCGCCAGCAGCTTGGCCGCAGCCGGGGAGCTGTTTTTT. Amino acid sequence: CASSLAAAGELFF.

This clonotype came up many times. Here the CDR3 DNA reads TGTGCCAGCAGTGCAACCGGGACTTCTGGCTACACCTTC. Protein product: CASSATGTSGYTF. The V gene is TRBV12-3 or TRBV12-4, the J gene TRBJ1-2; the D gene is possibly TRBD1 (5 bases). The germline V and J ends were trimmed by 5 bases and 7 bases, with 14 bases remaining between them. This CDR3 contains 13 residues.

This clonotype was seen repeatedly, ten times or more. The rearrangement links TRBV2 to TRBJ2-1; D might be TRBD1 or TRBD2, each matching 5 bases. The CDR3 length is 14 residues. V was clipped by 6 bases and J by 5 bases, with 14 bases between them. Germline assignment: CDR1 SNHLY and CDR2 FYNNEI. CDR3 protein: CASSRGTYNNEQFF. The CDR3 bases are TGTGCCAGCAGCCGTGGGACGTACAACAATGAGCAGTTCTTC. Full variable domain (remainder filled in from reference TRBV2 and TRBJ2-1): EPEVTQTPSHQVTQMGQEVILRCVPISNHLYFYWYRQILGQKVEFLVSFYNNEISEKSEIFDDQFSVERPDGSNFTLKIRSTKLEDSAMYFCASSRGTYNNEQFFGPGTRLTVL.

This clonotype showed up just a few times. The J gene is TRBJ2-1, the V gene TRBV27; a possible D gene is TRBD1 (5 bases). This CDR3 has 15 amino acids. V lost 3 bases, J lost 5 bases, and 14 bases lay in between. Germline assignment: CDR1 MNHEY and CDR2 SMNVEV (reference sequence). The CDR3 protein is CASSLARTFHNEQFF. CDR3 DNA: TGTGCCAGCAGTTTGGCCCGGACATTCCACAATGAGCAGTTCTTC.

Many counts were recorded for this clonotype. The rearrangement links TRBV20-1 to TRBJ2-7; D tentatively reads TRBD1 or TRBD2 (5 bases each). The CDR3 covers 15 residues. Germline loops: CDR1 DFQATT, CDR2 SNEGSKA (reference sequence). V lost 6 bases to trimming and J lost 7 bases, with 25 bases between them. CDR3 bases: TGCAGTGCCAACATCCCGGGGCGCGGTAGTCGAGAGCAGTACTTC. As protein: CSANIPGRGSREQYF.

At least ten counts were recorded for this clonotype. The chain combines TRBV5-1 with TRBJ2-1; possible D gene TRBD1, 6 bases. The V end lost 5 bases, the J end lost 5 bases, and 17 bases lay between the germline ends. The CDR3 totals 15 residues. Germline V gives CDR1 SGHRS, CDR2 YFSETQ. CDR3 bases: TGCGCCAGCAGGCTTATCAGGGCAGGGGACAATGAGCAGTTCTTC. Translating it yields CASRLIRAGDNEQFF.

This clonotype came up many times. V is TRBV5-1 and J is TRBJ2-7; D is ambiguous. The CDR3 loop spans 16 amino acids. V lost 0 bases and J lost 2, with 15 bases in between. Germline-derived CDR1 and CDR2 are SGHRS and YFSETQ. CDR3 sequence reads: CASSLGVGPQAYEQYF. The CDR3 DNA reads as TGCGCCAGCAGCTTGGGGGTCGGACCCCAGGCCTACGAGCAGTACTTC.

V gene TRBV4-2 combines with J gene TRBJ2-7, with TRBD1 matching over 7 bases. The germline V gene has CDR1 LGHNA and CDR2 YNFKEQ. The CDR3 contains 15 residues. V gave up 5 bases and J gave up 0 bases; unmatched junction bases: 7. The CDR3 here is CASSTRQGSSYEQYF. Here the CDR3 DNA reads TGTGCCAGCAGCACCCGACAGGGTAGCTCCTACGAGCAGTACTTC.

This clonotype was counted between two and nine times. The V and J genes are TRBV6-1 and TRBJ1-3; TRBD1 matches 9 bases. There are 15 residues in the CDR3. Germline V lookup: CDR1 MNHNS, CDR2 SASEGT. Germline trimming cut 7 bases from V and 4 bases from J; bases unmatched to any gene: 8. This chain's CDR3 is CASTNGGQGGNTIYF. The DNA of the CDR3 is TGTGCCAGCACCAACGGAGGACAGGGGGGAAACACCATATATTTT.

This clonotype has ten or more counts. The V and J genes are TRBV7-2 and TRBJ1-1; D is perhaps TRBD1 (6 bases). Germline V gene lookup returns CDR1 SGHTA and CDR2 FQGNSA. This CDR3 has 15 residues. V was cut by 3 bases and J by 0 bases, with 11 bases left in between. The CDR3 loop reads CASSLRGAMNTEAFF. CDR3 sequence (DNA): TGTGCCAGCAGCTTGCGGGGGGCGATGAACACTGAAGCTTTCTTT.

The V and J genes are TRBV18 and TRBJ1-4; D is unresolved. CDR1 is KGHSH, CDR2 LQKENI, per germline. The length of the CDR3 is 15 residues. Trimming removed 1 base from V and 2 bases from J, with 8 bases in between. In DNA form, the CDR3 reads TGTGCCAGCTCACCACAGGGCGGCACTAATGAAAAACTGTTTTTT. Encoded protein: CASSPQGGTNEKLFF.

This clonotype came up many times. CDR3 region: CASRPRWQTFGAWHPQHF. CDR3 DNA: TGTGCCAGCAGACCGAGGTGGCAGACGTTCGGCGCATGGCACCCCCAGCATTTT. The rearrangement joins TRBV28 to TRBJ1-5, with D unresolved. Trimming cost V 6 bases and J 10 bases, with 31 bases left between them. The CDR3 extends over 18 amino acids. The germline CDR1 and CDR2 sequences are MDHEN and SYDVKM. Full variable domain (rest looked up from reference TRBV28 and TRBJ1-5): DVKVTQSSRYLVKRTGEKVFLECVQDMDHENMFWYRQDPGLGLRLIYFSYDVKMKEKGDIPEGYSVSREKKERFSLILESASTNQTSMYLCASRPRWQTFGAWHPQHFGDGTRLSIL.

This clonotype was picked up many times. The chain has TRBV27 and TRBJ2-1; D is ambiguous. The CDR3 runs 12 residues. Trimming took 2 bases from V and 2 from J, leaving 1 base between them. The germline V gene encodes CDR1 MNHEY and CDR2 SMNVEV (reference sequence). CDR3 nucleotides: TGTGCCAGCAGTTTAACCTACAATGAGCAGTTCTTC. Translated, it gives CASSLTYNEQFF.

This clonotype came up once. The V call is TRBV2, the J call TRBJ2-2, with 12 bases matching TRBD2. V dropped 6 bases and J dropped 4; count of bases not matched to a gene: 6. Germline assignment: CDR1 SNHLY and CDR2 FYNNEI. CDR3 length: 16 residues. DNA for the CDR3: TGTGCCAGCAGAAGACTAGCGGGGGCCTCCACCGGGGAGCTGTTTTTT. It yields the protein CASRRLAGASTGELFF.

This clonotype was counted ten times or more. The chain carries TRBV28 and TRBJ1-1; D unclear. V was shortened by 3 bases and J by 5 bases, with 13 bases between the two germline ends. The germline V gene encodes CDR1 MDHEN and CDR2 SYDVKM. This CDR3 spans 14 amino acids. The CDR3 region has the DNA TGTGCCAGCAGTTTCACGGGTTCGTGGACTGAAGCTTTCTTT. This translates into CASSFTGSWTEAFF.

This clonotype was found a few times. This chain joins TRBV28 and TRBJ2-1, with D tentatively TRBD1 (6 bases). This CDR3 spans 11 amino acids. The germline V gene has CDR1 MDHEN and CDR2 SYDVKM. The V and J ends lost 7 bases and 10 bases respectively, with 11 bases between them. The CDR3 coding sequence is TGTGCCAGCAACAGGGATCAGGAGCAGTTCTTC. Amino acids: CASNRDQEQFF.

This clonotype came up a few times. The J gene is TRBJ2-5, the V gene TRBV6-1, with 10 bases aligning to TRBD1. The CDR3 totals 14 residues. V gave up 6 bases and J gave up 4 bases; unmatched junction bases: 5. Per germline, CDR1 MNHNS and CDR2 SASEGT. This CDR3 is CASRKDRGTETQYF. For the CDR3, the DNA is TGTGCCAGCAGAAAGGACAGGGGGACAGAGACCCAGTACTTC.